Shown below are 7 T cell receptor beta chains from a single sample sequenced in a study of CD8 T cells in ankylosing spondylitis. General study findings and limits: Fewer than ten highly homologous variants made up a TCR beta motif, and this motif appeared characteristic of ankylosing spondylitis blood.

Which antigens these TCRs recognize remains unknown. In TCRdb, the 5' RACE reads were re-called with MiXCR into one record per CDR3 protein. The sample includes hundreds of thousands of distinct CDR3 sequences, 25% to 30% of them seen just once. Sequenced material: blood, either unsorted or a sorted T cell fraction (not recorded which). These receptor sequences come from a male donor with ankylosing spondylitis.

This clonotype has a handful of counts. The chain carries TRBV12-3 or TRBV12-4 and TRBJ1-5, with D unresolved. V lost 3 bases to trimming and J lost 0 bases, with 3 bases between them. This CDR3 is built from 13 residues. The CDR3, as DNA: TGTGCCAGCAGTTTGCCTAGCAATCAGCCCCAGCATTTT. Amino acid sequence: CASSLPSNQPQHF.

The chain is built from TRBV7-8 and TRBJ2-7; 10 bases match TRBD1. The CDR3 totals 15 residues. V gave up 0 bases and J gave up 5 bases; unmatched junction bases: 4. Germline CDR1 SGHVS, CDR2 FQNEAQ. The CDR3 sequence is CASSLAETGGDEQYF. The CDR3 DNA reads TGTGCCAGCAGCTTAGCTGAGACAGGGGGCGACGAGCAGTACTTC. Looking up the rest from reference TRBV7-8 and TRBJ2-7 gives the full variable domain: GAGVSQSPRYKVAKRGQDVALRCDPISGHVSLFWYQQALGQGPEFLTYFQNEAQLDKSGLPSDRFFAERPEGSVSTLKIQRTQQEDSAVYLCASSLAETGGDEQYFGPGTRLTVT.

This clonotype turned up a few times. V usage is TRBV28 and J usage is TRBJ1-3; D unresolved. The germline CDR1 and CDR2 sequences are MDHEN and SYDVKM. Trimming took off 1 base at V and 2 bases at J, with 3 bases between the two ends. CDR3 size: 13 residues. For the CDR3, the DNA is TGTGCCAGCAGTTTATTAGCTGGAAACACCATATATTTT. Its protein is CASSLLAGNTIYF.

This clonotype appeared a few times. The genes are TRBV13 and TRBJ2-1; the D gene is possibly TRBD1 (5 bases). CDR3 size: 15 residues. Germline CDR1 PRHDT, CDR2 FYEKMQ (reference sequence). Trimming removed 1 base from V and 2 bases from J, with 9 bases in between. DNA for the CDR3: TGTGCCAGCAGCTTAGAAGGACAAACCTACAATGAGCAGTTCTTC. Amino acids: CASSLEGQTYNEQFF. Drawing the rest from reference TRBV13 and TRBJ2-1, the complete variable domain is AAGVIQSPRHLIKEKRETATLKCYPIPRHDTVYWYQQGPGQDPQFLISFYEKMQSDKGSIPDRFSAQQFSDYHSELNMSSLELGDSALYFCASSLEGQTYNEQFFGPGTRLTVL.

The chain couples TRBV3-1 to TRBJ2-4; no firm D call. The CDR3 runs to 16 residues. Germline V gives CDR1 LGHDT, CDR2 YNNKEL (reference sequence). V was cut by 4 bases and J by 5 bases, with 18 bases left in between. The DNA for the CDR3 is TGTGCCAGCAGCCGTAAAAAAAACAGTCTTGAAAACATTCAGTACTTC. This translates into CASSRKKNSLENIQYF.

V and J are TRBV5-1 and TRBJ2-1; 9 bases map to TRBD1. V lost 2 bases, J lost 9 bases, and 3 bases stayed unmatched. The V gene's germline CDR1 is SGHRS and CDR2 YFSETQ. The length of the CDR3 is 13 residues. The CDR3 loop is CASSLQGAVEQFF. CDR3 nucleotides: TGCGCCAGCAGCTTACAGGGGGCGGTTGAGCAGTTCTTC.

This clonotype came up a few times. The chain links TRBV6-2 or TRBV6-3 to TRBJ2-1; D gene uncertain. Germline CDR1 is MNHEY and CDR2 is SVGEGT. Trimming stripped 0 bases from V and 1 base from J, with 7 bases between. This CDR3 is 15 amino acids long. This chain's CDR3 is CASSYSGLSYNEQFF. The CDR3 region has the DNA TGTGCCAGCAGTTACTCGGGCCTATCCTACAATGAGCAGTTCTTC.